This T cell receptor beta chain originates from a study of shared clonotypes between healthy human individuals. The study ran the assay at deep level. Profiled with immunoSEQ multiplex PCR; TCRdb holds only in-frame clones, not every one. The sample gives 1.5 million to 1.9 million clones, nearly 99% of which show up once; 0.4% to 0.45% is in the top ten. Healthy adults negative for HIV, lacking recent acute infections or vaccinations, served as donors. Splitting of CD4+ cells produced CD45RA+ naive and CD45RA-negative memory subsets. Germline lookup yields CDR1 MDHEN and CDR2 SYDVKM. The CDR3 length is 16 residues.

This sequence was found in a young man in good health. This sequence joins TRBV28 and TRBJ1-1, with D perhaps matching TRBD1 (5 bases). The sample comprised naive CD4+ T cells sorted from blood. Regarding subset: CD45RA+ positively selected. In DNA form, the CDR3 reads TGTGCAAGCGTGCCCCGCCTTTTGGGGGTGAACACTGAAGCTTTCTTT. Amino acid sequence: CASVPRLLGVNTEAFF. Full variable domain (missing parts from reference TRBV28 and TRBJ1-1): DVKVTQSSRYLVKRTGEKVFLECVQDMDHENMFWYRQDPGLGLRLIYFSYDVKMKEKGDIPEGYSVSREKKERFSLILESASTNQTSMYLCASVPRLLGVNTEAFFGQGTRLTVV.